This T cell receptor (beta chain) was captured by sequencing in a study of T-cell memory formation after mild COVID-19. V lost 4 bases to trimming and J lost 3 bases, with 10 bases between them. CDR3 length: 14 residues. Germline V gives CDR1 SGHRS, CDR2 YFSETQ. Via MiXCR, TCRdb re-called the 5' RACE reads, giving one row per CDR3 protein. The sample shows roughly 280,000 distinct CDR3 sequences, 15% to 20% of them seen only once. This clonotype was picked up a small number of times. What it binds is not known. Study-level points and caveats: Second-wave clones that peaked on day 37 lacked confirmed SARS-CoV-2 specificity. For contracting clones, CD4+ ones sat mainly in CM and EM, CD8+ in EMRA.

This clonotype originated in a young man who had mild COVID-19 (a few samples of this study predate the infection). Cell type and time point are not known. The chain uses TRBV5-1 and TRBJ2-2; no clear D. The sequenced sample was PBMCs or a T cell subset sorted from them (not recorded which). This chain's CDR3 is CASSLRRYTGELFF. CDR3 nucleotides: TGCGCCAGCAGCCTTCGTAGGTACACCGGGGAGCTGTTTTTT.